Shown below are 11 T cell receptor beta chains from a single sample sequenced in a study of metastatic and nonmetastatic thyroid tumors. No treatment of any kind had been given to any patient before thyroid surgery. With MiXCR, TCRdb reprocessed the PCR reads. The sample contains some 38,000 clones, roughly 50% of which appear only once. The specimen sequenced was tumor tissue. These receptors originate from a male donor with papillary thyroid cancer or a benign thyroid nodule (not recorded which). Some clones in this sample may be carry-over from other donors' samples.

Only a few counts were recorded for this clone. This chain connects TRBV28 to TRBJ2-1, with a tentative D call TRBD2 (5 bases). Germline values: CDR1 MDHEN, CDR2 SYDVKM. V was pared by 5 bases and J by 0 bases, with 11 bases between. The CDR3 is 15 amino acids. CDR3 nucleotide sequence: TGTGCCAGCAGTCAACTAGATAGCTCCTACAATGAGCAGTTCTTC. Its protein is CASSQLDSSYNEQFF.

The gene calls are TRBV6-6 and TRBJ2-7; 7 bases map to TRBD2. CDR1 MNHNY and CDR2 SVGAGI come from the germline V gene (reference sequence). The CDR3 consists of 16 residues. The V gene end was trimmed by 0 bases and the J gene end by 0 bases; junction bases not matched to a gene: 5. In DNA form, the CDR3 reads TGTGCCAGCAGTTACTCGAGGACGGGGGGCTCCTACGAGCAGTACTTC. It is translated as CASSYSRTGGSYEQYF.

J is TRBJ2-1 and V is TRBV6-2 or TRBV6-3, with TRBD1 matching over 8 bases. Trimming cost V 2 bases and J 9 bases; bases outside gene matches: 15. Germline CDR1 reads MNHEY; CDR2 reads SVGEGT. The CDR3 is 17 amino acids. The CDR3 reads CASSYTSGTGKTFEQFF. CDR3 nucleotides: TGTGCCAGCAGTTACACGTCCGGGACAGGCAAGACCTTTGAGCAGTTCTTC.

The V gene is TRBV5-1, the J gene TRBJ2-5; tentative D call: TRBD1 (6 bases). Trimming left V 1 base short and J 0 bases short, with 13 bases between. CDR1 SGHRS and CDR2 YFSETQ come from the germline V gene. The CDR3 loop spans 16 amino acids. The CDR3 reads CASSLFKGDHQETQYF. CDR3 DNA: TGCGCCAGCAGCTTGTTTAAGGGGGACCACCAAGAGACCCAGTACTTC.

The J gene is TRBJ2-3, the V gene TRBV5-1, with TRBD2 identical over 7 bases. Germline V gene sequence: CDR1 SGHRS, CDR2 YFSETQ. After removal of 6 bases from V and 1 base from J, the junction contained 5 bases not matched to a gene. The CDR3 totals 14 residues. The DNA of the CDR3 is TGCGCCAGCAAGCCGCTAGCGGGCACAGATACGCAGTATTTT. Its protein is CASKPLAGTDTQYF.

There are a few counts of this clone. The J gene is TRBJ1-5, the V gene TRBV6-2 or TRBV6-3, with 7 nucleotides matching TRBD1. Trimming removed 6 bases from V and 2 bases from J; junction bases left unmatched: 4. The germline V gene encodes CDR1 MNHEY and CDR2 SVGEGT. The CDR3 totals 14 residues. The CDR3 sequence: CASRPTGGNQPQHF. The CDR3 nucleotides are TGTGCCAGCAGACCCACAGGGGGCAATCAGCCCCAGCATTTT.

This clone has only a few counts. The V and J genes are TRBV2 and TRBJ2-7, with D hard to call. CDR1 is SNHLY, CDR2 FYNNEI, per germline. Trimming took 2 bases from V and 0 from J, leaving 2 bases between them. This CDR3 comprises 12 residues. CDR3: CASSESSYEQYF. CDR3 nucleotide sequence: TGTGCCAGCAGTGAAAGCTCCTACGAGCAGTACTTC.

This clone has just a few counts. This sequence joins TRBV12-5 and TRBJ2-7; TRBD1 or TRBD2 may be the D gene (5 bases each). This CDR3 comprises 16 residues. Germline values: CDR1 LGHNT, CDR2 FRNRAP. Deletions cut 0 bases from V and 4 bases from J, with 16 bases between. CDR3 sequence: CASGLVGTSDTYEQYF. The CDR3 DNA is TGTGCTAGTGGTTTGGTTGGGACCTCCGATACGTACGAGCAGTACTTC.

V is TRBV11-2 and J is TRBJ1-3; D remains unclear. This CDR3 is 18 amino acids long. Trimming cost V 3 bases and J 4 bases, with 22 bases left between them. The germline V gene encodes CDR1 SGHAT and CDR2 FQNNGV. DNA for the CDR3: TGTGCCAGCAGCTTTAGAGCTGCTAGGACGCTAGCGGGAAACACCATATATTTT. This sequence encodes CASSFRAARTLAGNTIYF.

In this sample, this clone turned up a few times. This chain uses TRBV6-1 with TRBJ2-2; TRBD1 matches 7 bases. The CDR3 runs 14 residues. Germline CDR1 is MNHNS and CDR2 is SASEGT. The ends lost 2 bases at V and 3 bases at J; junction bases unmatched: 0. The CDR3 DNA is TGTGCCAGCAGTGAACAGGGGGACACCGGGGAGCTGTTTTTT. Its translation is CASSEQGDTGELFF.

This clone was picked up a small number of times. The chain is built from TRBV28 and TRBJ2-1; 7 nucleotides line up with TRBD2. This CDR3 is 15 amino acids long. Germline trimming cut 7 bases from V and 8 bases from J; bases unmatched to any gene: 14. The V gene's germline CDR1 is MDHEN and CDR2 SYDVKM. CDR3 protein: CASTHRDYTGHEQFF. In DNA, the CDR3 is TGTGCCAGCACCCACCGGGACTACACCGGCCATGAGCAGTTCTTC.